The clone carrying this TCR beta chain was detected a few times. These data originate in a study of T cells in localized non-small cell lung cancer. V shed 5 bases, J shed 3 bases, and the junction held 5 bases outside the gene matches. This CDR3 is 15 amino acids long. Germline assignment: CDR1 MNHGY and CDR2 SAAAGT. Only in-frame clones appear in the TCRdb table, and some are missing; sequencing was by immunoSEQ multiplex PCR. The table includes under 2,500 clones, 25% to 40% detected once. The gene calls are TRBV6-8 and TRBJ1-1, with TRBD1 matching over 11 bases. This receptor was taken from a male donor aged 60 or over with stage I squamous cell lung carcinoma. The sample here was normal lung tissue next to the tumor, taken before any cancer treatment. CDR3 region: CASSRTGGLDTEAFF. DNA for the CDR3: TGTGCCAGCAGTCGGACAGGGGGCTTAGACACTGAAGCTTTCTTT.